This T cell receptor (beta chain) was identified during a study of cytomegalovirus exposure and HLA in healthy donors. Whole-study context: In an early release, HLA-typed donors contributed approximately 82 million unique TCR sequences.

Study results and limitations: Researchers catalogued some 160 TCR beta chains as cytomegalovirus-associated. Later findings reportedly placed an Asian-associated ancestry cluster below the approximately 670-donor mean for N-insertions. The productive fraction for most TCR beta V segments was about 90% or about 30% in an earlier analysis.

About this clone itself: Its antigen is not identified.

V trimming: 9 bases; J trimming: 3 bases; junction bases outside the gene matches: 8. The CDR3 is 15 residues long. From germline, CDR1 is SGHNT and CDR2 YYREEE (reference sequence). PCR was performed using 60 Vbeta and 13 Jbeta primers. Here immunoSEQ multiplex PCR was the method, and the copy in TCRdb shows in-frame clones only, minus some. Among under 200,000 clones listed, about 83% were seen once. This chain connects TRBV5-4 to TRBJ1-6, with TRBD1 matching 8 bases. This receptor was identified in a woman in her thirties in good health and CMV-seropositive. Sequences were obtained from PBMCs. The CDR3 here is CATTGGRGYNSPLHF. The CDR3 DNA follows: TGTGCCACTACAGGGGGAAGGGGCTATAATTCACCCCTCCACTTT.